These 29 T cell receptor beta chains share one sample of origin, sequenced in a study of blood T cell repertoires in COVID-19. The assay was immunoSEQ multiplex PCR, and TCRdb's table has in-frame clones only and misses some. The sample consists of roughly 110,000 clones, 70% to 90% of them appearing once. The sequenced sample consisted of peripheral blood. The source is a man between 35 and 55 years old with active or convalescent COVID-19.

The V call is TRBV28, the J call TRBJ2-1; possible D gene TRBD2, 6 bases. This CDR3 contains 14 residues. Germline CDR1 and CDR2: MDHEN and SYDVKM. Trimming removed 5 bases at V and 3 bases at J, with 11 bases between. CDR3 sequence reads: CASSGGTLYNEQFF. Here the CDR3 DNA reads TGTGCCAGCAGTGGAGGGACTCTCTACAATGAGCAGTTCTTC.

The chain combines TRBV18 with TRBJ2-1; 9 bases match TRBD2. CDR1 is KGHSH and CDR2 is LQKENI in the germline V gene. This CDR3 contains 19 residues. V lost 2 bases to trimming and J lost 7 bases; unmatched junction nucleotides: 18. The CDR3 spells CASSPVGASGVRAKNEQFF. The CDR3 nucleotides are TGTGCCAGCTCACCAGTGGGTGCTAGCGGGGTTAGAGCAAAGAATGAGCAGTTCTTC.

The chain recombines TRBV9 with TRBJ2-4; 11 nucleotides agree with TRBD2. The germline V gene has CDR1 SGDLS and CDR2 YYNGEE. There are 16 residues in the CDR3. V shed 0 bases and J 5 bases; nucleotides not matched to a gene: 4. The CDR3 protein is CASSVELAGVENIQYF. For the CDR3, the DNA is TGTGCCAGCAGCGTAGAACTAGCGGGAGTCGAAAACATTCAGTACTTC.

This chain connects TRBV19 to TRBJ2-1; possible D gene TRBD2, 7 bases. The CDR3 is 16 residues long. Trimming took off 4 bases at V and 8 bases at J, with 21 bases between the two ends. Germline lookup yields CDR1 LNHDA and CDR2 SQIVND (reference sequence). CDR3 loop: CASSKLQGGAGYEQFF. CDR3 in DNA: TGTGCCAGTAGTAAATTACAGGGAGGGGCCGGCTATGAGCAGTTCTTC. The full variable domain, in which reference TRBV19 and TRBJ2-1 provide the parts outside the CDR3, is DGGITQSPKYLFRKEGQNVTLSCEQNLNHDAMYWYRQDPGQGLRLIYYSQIVNDFQKGDIAEGYSVSREKKESFPLTVTSAQKNPTAFYLCASSKLQGGAGYEQFFGPGTRLTVL.

This clone was observed once. This chain connects TRBV28 to TRBJ1-2, with D possibly matching TRBD1 (5 bases). Germline V gives CDR1 MDHEN, CDR2 SYDVKM. The CDR3 spans 14 residues. V gave up 6 bases and J gave up 4 bases, with 15 bases separating them. CDR3 amino acids: CASRGGASIYGYTF. For the CDR3, the DNA is TGTGCCAGCAGGGGAGGGGCCTCTATCTATGGCTACACCTTC.

The CDR3 DNA follows: TGTGCCACCAGCAGAGCTGGGGTCGGGGACACTGAAGCTTTCTTT. It is translated as CATSRAGVGDTEAFF. The rearrangement joins TRBV15 to TRBJ1-1, with D unclear. The CDR3 length is 15 residues. The V gene's germline CDR1 is LNHNV and CDR2 YYDKDF (reference sequence). V lost 1 base and J 3 bases, leaving 12 bases between the germline ends.

CDR3 region: CASGPRTSYYEQYF. In DNA form, the CDR3 reads TGTGCCAGTGGACCGCGGACTAGTTACTACGAGCAGTACTTC. V gene TRBV19 combines with J gene TRBJ2-7; the match to TRBD2 covers 7 bases. V dropped 8 bases and J dropped 3; count of bases not matched to a gene: 10. Germline CDR1 reads LNHDA; CDR2 reads SQIVND (reference sequence). The CDR3 extends over 14 amino acids.

The rearrangement links TRBV9 to TRBJ1-4, with D hard to call. The V gene lost 3 bases and the J gene lost 5 bases, with 5 bases spanning the gap. The CDR3 is made up of 12 amino acids. Germline-derived CDR1 and CDR2 are SGDLS and YYNGEE. In DNA form, the CDR3 reads TGTGCCAGCAGCGCCCAAAATGAAAAACTGTTTTTT. Encoded protein: CASSAQNEKLFF.

The chain combines TRBV11-3 with TRBJ2-1; 7 bases are a match to TRBD2. The V and J ends lost 3 bases and 6 bases, in that order; junction bases with no gene match: 5. This CDR3 spans 14 amino acids. CDR1 is SGHNT, CDR2 YENEEA, per germline. The CDR3 loop reads CASSLGGYGNEQFF. The CDR3 nucleotides are TGTGCCAGCAGCTTGGGAGGGTATGGCAATGAGCAGTTCTTC.

Only one count was recorded for this clone. V is TRBV28 and J is TRBJ1-2; 9 nucleotides line up with TRBD1. V was pared by 6 bases and J by 4 bases, with 6 bases of the junction left unmatched. The germline V gene encodes CDR1 MDHEN and CDR2 SYDVKM. The CDR3 is 14 residues long. Here the CDR3 reads CASRGPGQGYGYTF. The CDR3 bases are TGTGCCAGCAGGGGACCGGGACAGGGCTATGGCTACACCTTC.

J is TRBJ2-7 and V is TRBV27; D possibly corresponds to TRBD1 (6 bases). The CDR3 contains 13 residues. Germline V lookup: CDR1 MNHEY, CDR2 SMNVEV (reference sequence). V lost 4 bases, J lost 2 bases, and 9 bases lay in between. The CDR3 DNA sequence: TGTGCCAGCAGTTACCAGGGGCCCTACGAGCAGTACTTC. Translating it yields CASSYQGPYEQYF.

The rearrangement uses TRBV20-1 and TRBJ2-7; TRBD1 agrees at 9 bases. V gave up 5 bases and J gave up 2 bases; unmatched junction bases: 7. CDR3 length equals 14 residues. The germline V gene has CDR1 DFQATT and CDR2 SNEGSKA (reference sequence). The CDR3 DNA follows: TGCAGTGCTTGTGGGACAGGGAATCCCTACGAGCAGTACTTC. This gives the protein CSACGTGNPYEQYF.

The chain links TRBV19 to TRBJ2-2; 7 positions match TRBD2. Germline V gene sequence: CDR1 LNHDA, CDR2 SQIVND (reference sequence). Germline trimming cut 6 bases from V and 4 bases from J; bases unmatched to any gene: 2. The CDR3 covers 13 residues. The CDR3 sequence is CASRGGSTGELFF. The CDR3, as DNA: TGTGCCAGTAGGGGCGGGAGCACCGGGGAGCTGTTTTTT.

The J gene is TRBJ2-7, the V gene TRBV11-2; 13 bases are shared with TRBD2. Germline CDR1 SGHAT, CDR2 FQNNGV. The CDR3 is 17 amino acids. The V gene end was trimmed by 4 bases and the J gene end by 2 bases; junction bases not matched to a gene: 8. As DNA, the CDR3 is TGTGCCAGCAGCTCAGGACTAGCGGGAGTTCGAACCTACGAGCAGTACTTC. Its translation: CASSSGLAGVRTYEQYF.

The V and J genes are TRBV5-1 and TRBJ2-5, with D unclear. Trimming pared 0 bases from V and 1 base from J, leaving 10 bases between. This CDR3 region has 15 residues. CDR1 and CDR2 (germline): SGHRS, YFSETQ. CDR3 nucleotide sequence: TGCGCCAGCAGCTTGGATCCGGGTACCCAAGAGACCCAGTACTTC. Translation gives CASSLDPGTQETQYF.

This clone has only one observation. The CDR3 region has the DNA TGCAGCGTTGCCGGGACTGACGGCGAAGCTTTCTTT. It translates to CSVAGTDGEAFF. V and J are TRBV29-1 and TRBJ1-1; D may be TRBD1 (5 bases). Trimming shortened V by 4 bases and J by 8 bases, and 14 bases separated the two germline ends. This CDR3 comprises 12 residues. In germline, CDR1 is SQVTM, CDR2 ANQGSEA.

This chain joins TRBV6-4 and TRBJ2-1, with TRBD1 as a possible D gene (6 bases). The germline gives CDR1 MRHNA, CDR2 SNTAGT. Trimming took 6 bases from V and 4 from J, leaving 10 bases between them. This CDR3 is built from 13 residues. The CDR3 region has the DNA TGTGCCAGCAGCGAGGACAGTTACAATGAGCAGTTCTTC. Amino acids: CASSEDSYNEQFF.

This clone turned up a few times. CDR3 DNA: TGTGCCAGCAGCCCACGGAACGGGATAACCGATGAGCAGTTCTTC. Translating it yields CASSPRNGITDEQFF. The gene calls are TRBV9 and TRBJ2-1; weak D call: TRBD2 (5 bases). The CDR3 has 15 residues. Germline lookup yields CDR1 SGDLS and CDR2 YYNGEE. V lost 4 bases and J lost 8, with 19 bases in between. Combining the CDR3 with reference TRBV9 and TRBJ2-1 gives the whole variable domain DSGVTQTPKHLITATGQRVTLRCSPRSGDLSVYWYQQSLDQGLQFLIQYYNGEERAKGNILERFSAQQFPDLHSELNLSSLELGDSALYFCASSPRNGITDEQFFGPGTRLTVL.

This chain joins TRBV27 and TRBJ2-7; D uncertain. The germline gives CDR1 MNHEY, CDR2 SMNVEV (reference sequence). This CDR3 spans 17 amino acids. The ends were cut back, 1 base at V and 0 bases at J, with 16 bases in the middle. The CDR3 nucleotides are TGTGCCAGCAGTTTATTTAGTAGGCGGATAAGCTCCTACGAGCAGTACTTC. Encoded protein: CASSLFSRRISSYEQYF.

V and J are TRBV6-5 and TRBJ1-6, with no clear D. V lost 0 bases, J lost 0 bases, and 6 bases lay in between. This CDR3 spans 16 amino acids. Germline CDR1 and CDR2: MNHEY and SVGAGI. CDR3 residues: CASSYSSSSYNSPLHF. DNA for the CDR3: TGTGCCAGCAGTTACTCGAGTAGCTCCTATAATTCACCCCTCCACTTT.

CDR3 nucleotide sequence: TGTGCCAGCAGTTTACCCAATACAGGGACGAACACTGAAGCTTTCTTT. The encoded protein is CASSLPNTGTNTEAFF. This chain uses TRBV28 with TRBJ1-1, with D perhaps matching TRBD1 (6 bases). Looked up from germline, CDR1 is MDHEN and CDR2 is SYDVKM. V was cut by 2 bases and J by 1 base, with 14 bases left in between. CDR3 size: 16 residues.

The CDR3 region is CASSLGTGYYGYTF. CDR3 sequence (DNA): TGTGCCAGCAGTTTAGGGACAGGCTACTATGGCTACACCTTC. The chain links TRBV27 to TRBJ1-2; 8 bases fit TRBD1. This CDR3 contains 14 residues. J gave up 3 bases and V 2 bases, and 2 bases lay outside the gene matches. Looked up from germline, CDR1 is MNHEY and CDR2 is SMNVEV (reference sequence).

The chain recombines TRBV5-1 with TRBJ1-5, with unresolved D. The V end lost 5 bases, the J end lost 2 bases, and 14 bases lay between the germline ends. The CDR3 covers 15 residues. Germline-derived CDR1 and CDR2 are SGHRS and YFSETQ. As DNA, the CDR3 is TGCGCCAGCAGGCTGGACGTGGGAGGCAATCAGCCCCAGCATTTT. The encoded protein is CASRLDVGGNQPQHF.

This rearrangement joins TRBV19 to TRBJ2-7; D perhaps matches TRBD1 (6 bases). Germline V lookup: CDR1 LNHDA, CDR2 SQIVND (reference sequence). This CDR3 is 14 amino acids long. V was clipped by 6 bases and J by 3 bases, with 15 bases between them. CDR3 DNA sequence: TGTGCCAGTAGCCAAACAGGGAGCAGCTACGAGCAGTACTTC. This encodes CASSQTGSSYEQYF.

The rearrangement uses TRBV6-6 and TRBJ1-1; tentative D call: TRBD1 (5 bases). The germline gives CDR1 MNHNY, CDR2 SVGAGI (reference sequence). CDR3 size: 16 residues. Trimming removed 2 bases at V and 0 bases at J, with 13 bases between. The CDR3 DNA is TGTGCCAGCAGTTACGCCCTACAGGAGCTGAACACTGAAGCTTTCTTT. This gives the protein CASSYALQELNTEAFF.

The chain carries TRBV11-2 and TRBJ2-1, with 7 bases aligning to TRBD2. This CDR3 has 16 residues. Germline CDR1 is SGHAT and CDR2 is FQNNGV. V shed 3 bases and J 3 bases; nucleotides not matched to a gene: 8. CDR3 coding DNA: TGTGCCAGCAGCTTGACTAGCTTGAACGTCTACAATGAGCAGTTCTTC. Encoded protein: CASSLTSLNVYNEQFF.

The chain carries TRBV28 and TRBJ2-2; tentative D call: TRBD1 (5 bases). The CDR3 runs 13 residues. Germline lookup yields CDR1 MDHEN and CDR2 SYDVKM. V was clipped by 5 bases and J by 3 bases, with 7 bases between them. The CDR3 loop reads CASSVTDTGELFF. The CDR3 DNA reads as TGTGCCAGCAGTGTGACAGACACCGGGGAGCTGTTTTTT.

The chain combines TRBV7-2 with TRBJ2-7, with D possibly matching TRBD1 (5 bases). The germline V gene has CDR1 SGHTA and CDR2 FQGNSA. CDR3 length equals 15 residues. Trimming cost V 2 bases and J 0 bases, with 11 bases left between them. The CDR3 sequence is CASSLLGDPSYEQYF. CDR3 nucleotides: TGTGCCAGCAGCTTATTAGGGGATCCCTCCTACGAGCAGTACTTC.

The chain carries TRBV6-5 and TRBJ2-5; perhaps TRBD2 as D (7 bases). Germline CDR1 MNHEY, CDR2 SVGAGI. The CDR3 totals 13 residues. The germline V and J ends were trimmed by 7 bases and 4 bases, with 13 bases remaining between them. The CDR3 DNA sequence: TGTGCCAGCAATAGGGGGGGGCTAGAGACCCAGTACTTC. It encodes CASNRGGLETQYF.